Given below is one T cell receptor (beta chain) in context. The source of the sample is a study of CD8+CD57+ T cells in acquired aplastic anemia. The use of genomic DNA as template underpinned the TCR beta VDJ and CDR3 profiling. One entry per CDR3 protein, called by TCRdb with MiXCR from the reads. This sample has 450,000 to 600,000 distinct CDR3 sequences, with around 32% found just once. In patients chosen for sequencing, flow cytometry had shown CD8+CD57+ cell expansion. This CDR3 spans 12 amino acids. The V gene's germline CDR1 is ENHRY and CDR2 SYGVKD. V was pared by 7 bases and J by 6 bases, with 5 bases of the junction left unmatched.

This TCR derives from a human donor with aplastic anemia. Material for sequencing was sorted CD4+, CD8+, or CD8+CD57+ T cells (not recorded which) from PBMCs. This chain connects TRBV10-3 to TRBJ1-2, with 7 positions matching TRBD1. The CDR3 coding sequence is TGTGCCATCAATGACAGGGACGATGGCTACACCTTC. This codes for CAINDRDDGYTF.